This TCR beta chain originates from a study of T cell repertoires in cytomegalovirus infection. This CDR3 spans 16 amino acids. Germline CDR1 and CDR2: SGHVS and FNYEAQ. V lost 1 base, J lost 0 bases, and 10 bases lay in between. TCRdb re-called the reads through MiXCR, storing one row per CDR3 protein. The repertoire holds 350,000 to 550,000 distinct CDR3 sequences, with 30% to 40% as singletons. The specimen sequenced was PBMCs. This receptor was identified in a human donor in good health (CMV status not recorded). Some clones in this sample may be carry-over from other donors' samples. The chain uses TRBV7-6 and TRBJ2-1, with D hard to call. As DNA, the CDR3 is TGTGCCAGCAGCTTAGGTCAGGTAATCTCCTACAATGAGCAGTTCTTC. This codes for CASSLGQVISYNEQFF.